This T cell receptor (beta chain) emerged from a study of cytomegalovirus exposure and HLA in healthy donors. Overall study: Earlier work reported around 110 million unique TCR beta sequences from 180 million or so T cells. Findings and limits, study-wide: An observed cluster of highly shared sequence variants was recorded as a likely sequencing artifact. Follow-up analysis found HLA locus-dependent TCR association rates, highest for DRB1 and lowest for HLA-C.

This CDR3 region has 14 residues. Germline CDR1 is MDHEN and CDR2 is SYDVKM. V shed 6 bases, J shed 6 bases, and the junction held 7 bases outside the gene matches. The PCR ran on 60 Vbeta and 13 Jbeta primers. Assay used: immunoSEQ multiplex PCR; TCRdb lists only in-frame clones, some missing. The table lists some 120,000 clones, roughly 76% of them singletons, with 3.3% in the top ten. Points on this clone: Antigen specificity is unknown.

The TCR was taken from a woman between 45 and 65 years old in good health and CMV-seronegative. Sequenced sample: PBMCs. The gene calls are TRBV28 and TRBJ2-1; 8 nucleotides match TRBD2. In DNA form, the CDR3 reads TGTGCCAGCAGAATGCCGGGAGGGATCAATGAGCAGTTCTTC. This codes for CASRMPGGINEQFF.